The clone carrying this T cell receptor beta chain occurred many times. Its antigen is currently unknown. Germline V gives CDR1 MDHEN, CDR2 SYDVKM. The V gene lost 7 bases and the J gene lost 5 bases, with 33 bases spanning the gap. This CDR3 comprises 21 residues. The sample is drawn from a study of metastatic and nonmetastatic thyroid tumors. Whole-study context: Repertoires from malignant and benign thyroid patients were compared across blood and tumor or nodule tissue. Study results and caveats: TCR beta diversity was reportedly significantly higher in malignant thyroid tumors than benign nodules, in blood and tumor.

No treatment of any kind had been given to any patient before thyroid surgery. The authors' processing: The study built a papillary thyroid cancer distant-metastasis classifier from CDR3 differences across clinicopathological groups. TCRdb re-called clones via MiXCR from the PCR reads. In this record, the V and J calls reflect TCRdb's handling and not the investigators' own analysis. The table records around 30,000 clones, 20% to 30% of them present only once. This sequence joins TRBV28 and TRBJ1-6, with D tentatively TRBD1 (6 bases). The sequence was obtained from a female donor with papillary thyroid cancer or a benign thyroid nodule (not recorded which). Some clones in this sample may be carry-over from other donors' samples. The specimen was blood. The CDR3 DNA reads TGTGCCAGCACCGATCCGGGGTTTGGCCGGGACATCGAATTCCATAATTCACCCCTCCACTTT. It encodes CASTDPGFGRDIEFHNSPLHF. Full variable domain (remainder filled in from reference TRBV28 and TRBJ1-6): DVKVTQSSRYLVKRTGEKVFLECVQDMDHENMFWYRQDPGLGLRLIYFSYDVKMKEKGDIPEGYSVSREKKERFSLILESASTNQTSMYLCASTDPGFGRDIEFHNSPLHFGNGTRLTVT.